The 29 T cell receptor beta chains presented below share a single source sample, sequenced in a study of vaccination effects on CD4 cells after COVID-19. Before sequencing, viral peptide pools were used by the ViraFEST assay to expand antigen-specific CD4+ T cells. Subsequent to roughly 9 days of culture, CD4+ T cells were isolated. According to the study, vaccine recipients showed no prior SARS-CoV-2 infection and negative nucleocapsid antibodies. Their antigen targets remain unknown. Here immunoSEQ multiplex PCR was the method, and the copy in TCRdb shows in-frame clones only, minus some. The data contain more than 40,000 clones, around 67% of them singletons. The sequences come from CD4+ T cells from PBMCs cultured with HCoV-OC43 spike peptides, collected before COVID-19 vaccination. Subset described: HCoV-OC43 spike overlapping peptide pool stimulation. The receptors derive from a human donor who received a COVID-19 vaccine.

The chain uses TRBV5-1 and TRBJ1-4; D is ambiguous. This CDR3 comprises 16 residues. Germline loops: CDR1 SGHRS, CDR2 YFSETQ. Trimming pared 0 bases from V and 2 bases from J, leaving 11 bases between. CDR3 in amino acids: CASSLAPPGTNEKLFF. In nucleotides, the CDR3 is TGCGCCAGCAGCTTGGCTCCCCCGGGGACTAATGAAAAACTGTTTTTT.

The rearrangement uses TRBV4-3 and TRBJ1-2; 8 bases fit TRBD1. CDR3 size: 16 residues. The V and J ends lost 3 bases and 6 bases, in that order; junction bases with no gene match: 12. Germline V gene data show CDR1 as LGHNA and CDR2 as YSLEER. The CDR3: CASSHASGQVFDGYTF. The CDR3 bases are TGCGCCAGCAGCCACGCCTCGGGACAGGTTTTCGATGGCTACACCTTC.

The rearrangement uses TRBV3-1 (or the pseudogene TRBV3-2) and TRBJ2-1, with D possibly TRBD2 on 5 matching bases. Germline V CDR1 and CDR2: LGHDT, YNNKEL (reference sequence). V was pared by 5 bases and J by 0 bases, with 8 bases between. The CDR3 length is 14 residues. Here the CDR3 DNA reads TGTGCCAGCAGCTCTCGGGGCTCCTACAATGAGCAGTTCTTC. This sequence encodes CASSSRGSYNEQFF.

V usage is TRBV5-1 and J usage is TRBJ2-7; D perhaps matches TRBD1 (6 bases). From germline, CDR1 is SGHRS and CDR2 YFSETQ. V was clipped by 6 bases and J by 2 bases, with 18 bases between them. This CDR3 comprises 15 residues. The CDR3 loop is CASKVGSDRPYEQYF. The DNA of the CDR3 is TGCGCCAGCAAGGTTGGATCCGACAGGCCCTACGAGCAGTACTTC.

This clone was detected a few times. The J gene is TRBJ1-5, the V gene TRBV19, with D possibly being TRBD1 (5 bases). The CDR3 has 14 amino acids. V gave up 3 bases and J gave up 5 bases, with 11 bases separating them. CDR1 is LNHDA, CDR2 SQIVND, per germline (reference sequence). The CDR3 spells CASSIGDLYQPQHF. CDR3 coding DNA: TGTGCCAGTAGTATCGGGGACCTCTATCAGCCCCAGCATTTT.

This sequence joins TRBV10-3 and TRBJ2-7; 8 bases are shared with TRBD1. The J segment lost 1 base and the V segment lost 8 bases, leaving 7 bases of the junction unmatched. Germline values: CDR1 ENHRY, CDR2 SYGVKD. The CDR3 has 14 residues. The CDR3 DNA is TGTGCCATCCAGGGGGCCCCCTCGTCCTACGAGCAGTACTTC. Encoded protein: CAIQGAPSSYEQYF.

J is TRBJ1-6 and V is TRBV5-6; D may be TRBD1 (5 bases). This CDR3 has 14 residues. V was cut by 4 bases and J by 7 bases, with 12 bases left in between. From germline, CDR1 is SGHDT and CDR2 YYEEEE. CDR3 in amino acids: CASSQGVGNSPLHF. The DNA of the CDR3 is TGTGCCAGCAGCCAGGGTGTCGGAAATTCACCCCTCCACTTT.

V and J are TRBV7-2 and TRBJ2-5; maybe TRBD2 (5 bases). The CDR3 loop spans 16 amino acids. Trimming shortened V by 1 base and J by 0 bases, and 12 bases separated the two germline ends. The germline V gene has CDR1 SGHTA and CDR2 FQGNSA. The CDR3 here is CASSLGERRYQETQYF. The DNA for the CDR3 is TGTGCCAGCAGCTTAGGGGAGCGGAGGTACCAAGAGACCCAGTACTTC.

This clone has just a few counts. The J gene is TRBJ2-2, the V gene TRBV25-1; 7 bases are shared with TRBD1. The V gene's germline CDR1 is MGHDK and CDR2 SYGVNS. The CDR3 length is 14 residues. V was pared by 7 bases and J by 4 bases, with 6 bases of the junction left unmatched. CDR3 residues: CASNRAGGTGELFF. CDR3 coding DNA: TGTGCCAGCAATAGGGCAGGGGGCACCGGGGAGCTGTTTTTT.

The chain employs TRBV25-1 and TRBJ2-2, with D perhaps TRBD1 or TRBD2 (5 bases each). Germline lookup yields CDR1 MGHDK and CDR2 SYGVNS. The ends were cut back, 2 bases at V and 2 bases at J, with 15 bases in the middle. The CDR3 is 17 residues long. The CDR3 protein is CASSETHGGVNTGELFF. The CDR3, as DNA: TGTGCCAGCAGTGAAACCCATGGGGGTGTTAACACCGGGGAGCTGTTTTTT.

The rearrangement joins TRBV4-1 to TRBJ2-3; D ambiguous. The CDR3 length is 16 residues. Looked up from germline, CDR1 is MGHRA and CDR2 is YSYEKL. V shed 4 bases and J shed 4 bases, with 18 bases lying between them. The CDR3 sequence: CASSLLGPTIADTQYF. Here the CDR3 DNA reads TGCGCCAGCAGCCTTCTAGGCCCGACAATCGCAGATACGCAGTATTTT.

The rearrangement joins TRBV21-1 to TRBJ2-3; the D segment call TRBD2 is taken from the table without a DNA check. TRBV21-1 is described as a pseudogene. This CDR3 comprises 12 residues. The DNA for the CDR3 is TGTGCCAGCAGCAAAAAACGAGGGACGCAGTATTTT. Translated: CASSKKRGTQYF.

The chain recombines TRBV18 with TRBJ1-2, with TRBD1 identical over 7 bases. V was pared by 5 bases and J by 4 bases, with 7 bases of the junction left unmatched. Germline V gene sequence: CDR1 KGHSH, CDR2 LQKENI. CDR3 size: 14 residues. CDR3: CASSGDRASYGYTF. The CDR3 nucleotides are TGTGCCAGCTCAGGCGACAGGGCTAGCTATGGCTACACCTTC.

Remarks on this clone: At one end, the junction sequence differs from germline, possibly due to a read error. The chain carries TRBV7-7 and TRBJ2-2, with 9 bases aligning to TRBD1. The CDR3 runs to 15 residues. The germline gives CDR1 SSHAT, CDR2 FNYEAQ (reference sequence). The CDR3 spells CASSLTGGFTGELFF. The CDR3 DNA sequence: TGTGCTAGCAGCTTAACAGGGGGCTTTACCGGGGAGCTGTTTTTT.

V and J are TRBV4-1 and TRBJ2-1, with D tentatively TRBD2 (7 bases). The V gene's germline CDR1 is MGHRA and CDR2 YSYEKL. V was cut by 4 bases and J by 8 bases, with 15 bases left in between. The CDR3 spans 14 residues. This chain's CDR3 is CASSPQRGGDEQFF. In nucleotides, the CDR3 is TGCGCCAGCAGCCCCCAAAGGGGGGGCGATGAGCAGTTCTTC.

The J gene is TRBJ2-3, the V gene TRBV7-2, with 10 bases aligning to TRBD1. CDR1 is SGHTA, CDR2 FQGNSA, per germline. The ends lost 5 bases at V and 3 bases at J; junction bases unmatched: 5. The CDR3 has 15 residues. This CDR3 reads CASSRGQGSTDTQYF. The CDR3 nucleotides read TGTGCCAGCAGCCGGGGACAGGGGTCGACAGATACGCAGTATTTT. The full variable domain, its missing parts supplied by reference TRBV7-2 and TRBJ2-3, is GAGVSQSPSNKVTEKGKDVELRCDPISGHTALYWYRQSLGQGLEFLIYFQGNSAPDKSGLPSDRFSAERTGGSVSTLTIQRTQQEDSAVYLCASSRGQGSTDTQYFGPGTRLTVL.

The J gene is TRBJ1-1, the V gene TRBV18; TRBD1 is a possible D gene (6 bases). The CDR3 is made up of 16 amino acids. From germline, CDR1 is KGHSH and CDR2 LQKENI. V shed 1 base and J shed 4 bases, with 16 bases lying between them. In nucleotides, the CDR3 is TGTGCCAGCTCACCACTGAACACGGGGGGGGCCACTGAAGCTTTCTTT. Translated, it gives CASSPLNTGGATEAFF.

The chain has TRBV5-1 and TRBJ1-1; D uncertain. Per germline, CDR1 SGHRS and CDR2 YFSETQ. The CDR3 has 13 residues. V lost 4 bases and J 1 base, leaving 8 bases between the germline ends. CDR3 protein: CASSAKRNTEAFF. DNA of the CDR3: TGCGCCAGCAGCGCCAAAAGGAACACTGAAGCTTTCTTT.

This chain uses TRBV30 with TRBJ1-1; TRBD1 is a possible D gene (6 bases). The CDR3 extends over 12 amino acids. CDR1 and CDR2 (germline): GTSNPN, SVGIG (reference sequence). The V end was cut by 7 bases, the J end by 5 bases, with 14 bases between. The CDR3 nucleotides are TGTGCCTACGGGGGCGCGAAGACTGAAGCTTTCTTT. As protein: CAYGGAKTEAFF.

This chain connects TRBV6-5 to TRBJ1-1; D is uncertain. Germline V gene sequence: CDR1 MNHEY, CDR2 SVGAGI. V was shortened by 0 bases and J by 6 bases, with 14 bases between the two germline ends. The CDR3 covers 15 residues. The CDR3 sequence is CASSYSRIRGAEAFF. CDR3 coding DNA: TGTGCCAGCAGTTACTCAAGGATTCGCGGCGCTGAAGCTTTCTTT.

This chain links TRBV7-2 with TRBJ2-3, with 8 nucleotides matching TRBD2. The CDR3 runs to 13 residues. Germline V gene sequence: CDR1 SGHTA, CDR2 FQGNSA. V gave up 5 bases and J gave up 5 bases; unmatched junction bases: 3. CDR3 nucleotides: TGTGCCAGCAGCCGGCGGGGGGAAGATACGCAGTATTTT. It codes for CASSRRGEDTQYF.

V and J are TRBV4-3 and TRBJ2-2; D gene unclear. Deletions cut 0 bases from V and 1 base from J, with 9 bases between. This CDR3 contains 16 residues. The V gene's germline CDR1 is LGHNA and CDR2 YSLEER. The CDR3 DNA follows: TGCGCCAGCAGCCAAGATAGACTCTTGAACACCGGGGAGCTGTTTTTT. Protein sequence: CASSQDRLLNTGELFF.

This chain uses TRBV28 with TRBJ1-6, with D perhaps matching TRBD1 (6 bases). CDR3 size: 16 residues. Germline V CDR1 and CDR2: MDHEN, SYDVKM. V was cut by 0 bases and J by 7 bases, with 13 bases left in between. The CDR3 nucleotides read TGTGCCAGCAGTTTATGGGGGGGGGCTTTCAATTCACCCCTCCACTTT. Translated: CASSLWGGAFNSPLHF. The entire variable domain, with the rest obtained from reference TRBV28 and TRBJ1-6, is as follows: DVKVTQSSRYLVKRTGEKVFLECVQDMDHENMFWYRQDPGLGLRLIYFSYDVKMKEKGDIPEGYSVSREKKERFSLILESASTNQTSMYLCASSLWGGAFNSPLHFGNGTRLTVT.

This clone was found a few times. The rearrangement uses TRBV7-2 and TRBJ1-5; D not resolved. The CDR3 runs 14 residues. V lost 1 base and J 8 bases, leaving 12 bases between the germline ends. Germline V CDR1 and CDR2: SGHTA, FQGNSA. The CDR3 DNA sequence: TGTGCCAGCAGCTTAGAATCAGGAAGGAAGCCCCAGCATTTT. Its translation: CASSLESGRKPQHF.

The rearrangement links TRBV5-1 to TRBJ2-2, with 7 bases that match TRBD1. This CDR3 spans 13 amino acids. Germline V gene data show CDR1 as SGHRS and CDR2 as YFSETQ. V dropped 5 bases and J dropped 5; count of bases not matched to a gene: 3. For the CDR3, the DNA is TGCGCCAGCAGTGACAGGGCGACCGGGGAGCTGTTTTTT. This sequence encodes CASSDRATGELFF.

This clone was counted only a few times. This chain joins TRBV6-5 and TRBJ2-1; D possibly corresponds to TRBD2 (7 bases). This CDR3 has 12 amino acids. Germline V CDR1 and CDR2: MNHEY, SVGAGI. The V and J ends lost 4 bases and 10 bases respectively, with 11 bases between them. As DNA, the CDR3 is TGTGCCAGCAGTTTAAGGGGGGGAGAGCAGTTCTTC. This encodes CASSLRGGEQFF.

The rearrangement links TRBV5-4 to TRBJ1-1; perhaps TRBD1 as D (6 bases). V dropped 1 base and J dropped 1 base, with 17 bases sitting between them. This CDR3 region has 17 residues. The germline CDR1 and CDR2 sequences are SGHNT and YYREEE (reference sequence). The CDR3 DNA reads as TGTGCCAGCAGCTTGATGGGCCGGGGGCGCGAGAACACTGAAGCTTTCTTT. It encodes CASSLMGRGRENTEAFF.

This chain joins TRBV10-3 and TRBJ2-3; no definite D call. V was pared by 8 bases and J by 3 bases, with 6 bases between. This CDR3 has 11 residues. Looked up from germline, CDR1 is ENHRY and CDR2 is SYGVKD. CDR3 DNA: TGTGCCATCGGCTTAACAGATACGCAGTATTTT. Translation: CAIGLTDTQYF.

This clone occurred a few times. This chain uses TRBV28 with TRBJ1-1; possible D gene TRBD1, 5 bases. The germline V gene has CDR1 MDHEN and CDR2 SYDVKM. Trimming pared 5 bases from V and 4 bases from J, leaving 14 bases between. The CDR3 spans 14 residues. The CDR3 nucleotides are TGTGCCAGCAGTCCTCCGGCGAGGGGCACTGAAGCTTTCTTT. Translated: CASSPPARGTEAFF.